This entry lists 17 T cell receptor beta chains sequenced from one sample in a study of cytomegalovirus exposure and HLA in healthy donors. The protocol was immunoSEQ multiplex PCR, while the TCRdb copy is restricted to in-frame clones and leaves out a portion. The sample includes under 100,000 clones, about 96% of them seen just once. Sequencing input: PBMCs. Source of these receptors: a man between 18 and 35 years old in good health and CMV-seronegative.

CDR3 DNA: TGTGCCAGCAGTTACGACAGGGCGGGCACTGAAGCTTTCTTT. Translated, it gives CASSYDRAGTEAFF. The chain combines TRBV6-5 with TRBJ1-1; 7 nucleotides match TRBD1. Germline V gene lookup returns CDR1 MNHEY and CDR2 SVGAGI. The CDR3 totals 14 residues. V was pared by 2 bases and J by 4 bases, with 4 bases of the junction left unmatched.

This chain joins TRBV6-1 and TRBJ2-2; D unresolved. V lost 3 bases and J lost 2, with 13 bases in between. This CDR3 is 16 amino acids long. The germline V gene encodes CDR1 MNHNS and CDR2 SASEGT. The CDR3 loop reads CASSDAALLNTGELFF. CDR3 nucleotide sequence: TGTGCCAGCAGTGACGCAGCACTACTAAACACCGGGGAGCTGTTTTTT.

The V gene is TRBV7-9, the J gene TRBJ1-1, with no clear D. The germline V gene encodes CDR1 SEHNR and CDR2 FQNEAQ (reference sequence). The CDR3 contains 14 residues. Trimming cost V 8 bases and J 5 bases, with 18 bases left between them. The CDR3 sequence is CASSSPGAGTEAFF. The CDR3 DNA reads TGTGCCAGCTCCTCCCCCGGAGCGGGGACTGAAGCTTTCTTT.

The chain is built from TRBV27 and TRBJ2-1, with TRBD1 identical over 8 bases. V lost 6 bases to trimming and J lost 13 bases; unmatched junction nucleotides: 8. Germline V gives CDR1 MNHEY, CDR2 SMNVEV (reference sequence). This CDR3 comprises 12 residues. The CDR3 sequence: CASRSAGGFQFF. CDR3 sequence (DNA): TGTGCCAGCAGATCCGCAGGGGGCTTTCAGTTCTTC.

V usage is TRBV5-4 and J usage is TRBJ2-2; D not certain. This CDR3 region has 16 residues. Trimming took off 2 bases at V and 0 bases at J, with 11 bases between the two ends. CDR1 is SGHNT and CDR2 is YYREEE in the germline V gene (reference sequence). The CDR3 protein is CASSLSQFANTGELFF. CDR3 nucleotides: TGTGCCAGCAGCTTATCACAGTTCGCGAACACCGGGGAGCTGTTTTTT.

This sequence joins TRBV28 and TRBJ1-2; D is uncertain. CDR1 is MDHEN, CDR2 SYDVKM, per germline. V shed 5 bases and J shed 6 bases, with 22 bases lying between them. CDR3 length: 16 residues. The CDR3 DNA is TGTGCCAGCAGTCTAGGACCCCTCTCGGGAAGCGATGGCTACACCTTC. Translating gives CASSLGPLSGSDGYTF.

The V call is TRBV18, the J call TRBJ1-2; 7 positions match TRBD1. With V trimmed by 3 bases and J by 0 bases, 4 bases remained unmatched. Germline V gives CDR1 KGHSH, CDR2 LQKENI. The length of the CDR3 is 15 residues. The DNA for the CDR3 is TGTGCCAGCTCACCTTCAGGACAGGCTAACTATGGCTACACCTTC. Its translation: CASSPSGQANYGYTF.

This rearrangement joins TRBV27 to TRBJ1-1; 7 bases are a match to TRBD1. V was clipped by 6 bases and J by 0 bases; unmatched bases: 7. The CDR3 contains 15 residues. Germline loops: CDR1 MNHEY, CDR2 SMNVEV (reference sequence). The CDR3 sequence: CASRQYRGVNTEAFF. The CDR3, as DNA: TGTGCCAGCAGGCAATACAGGGGAGTGAACACTGAAGCTTTCTTT.

This sequence joins TRBV14 and TRBJ1-1; D remains ambiguous. The CDR3 sequence is 14 residues long. The germline V gene has CDR1 SGHDN and CDR2 FVKESK. V lost 4 bases and J 1 base, leaving 10 bases between the germline ends. CDR3 residues: CASSPYVPNTEAFF. The DNA for the CDR3 is TGTGCCAGCAGCCCTTATGTCCCGAACACTGAAGCTTTCTTT.

This chain uses TRBV5-1 with TRBJ2-1, with TRBD1 identical over 7 bases. In germline, CDR1 is SGHRS, CDR2 YFSETQ. The CDR3 length is 16 residues. J was trimmed by 7 bases and V by 0 bases; bases with no gene match: 10. The CDR3 nucleotides are TGCGCCAGCAGCTTGGGGGGACAGTCCCCGGGGAATGAGCAGTTCTTC. Translation: CASSLGGQSPGNEQFF. The full variable domain, rest sourced from reference TRBV5-1 and TRBJ2-1, is KAGVTQTPRYLIKTRGQQVTLSCSPISGHRSVSWYQQTPGQGLQFLFEYFSETQRNKGNFPGRFSGRQFSNSRSEMNVSTLELGDSALYLCASSLGGQSPGNEQFFGPGTRLTVL.

A word on this clone: The junction does not match germline at one end; this may be a read error. The CDR3 DNA reads as TGTGCTAGCAGCTCTGGGACTCCTTACACCGGGGAGCTGTTTTTT. Its translation: CASSSGTPYTGELFF. V is TRBV7-7 and J is TRBJ2-2; a weak D match, TRBD2 (6 bases). Germline lookup yields CDR1 SSHAT and CDR2 FNYEAQ (reference sequence). The CDR3 is made up of 15 amino acids.

The rearrangement links TRBV19 to TRBJ2-1; 13 bases fit TRBD2. There are 15 residues in the CDR3. V gave up 7 bases and J gave up 6 bases; unmatched junction bases: 6. CDR1 LNHDA and CDR2 SQIVND come from the germline V gene (reference sequence). For the CDR3, the DNA is TGTGCCAGTACCGCGGGACTAGCGGGGATCAATGAGCAGTTCTTC. Translating it yields CASTAGLAGINEQFF.

The CDR3 reads CASSLVGGDEKLFF. As DNA, the CDR3 is TGCGCCAGCAGCTTGGTTGGAGGGGATGAAAAACTGTTTTTT. This rearrangement joins TRBV5-1 to TRBJ1-4; a possible D gene is TRBD1 (5 bases). Germline loops: CDR1 SGHRS, CDR2 YFSETQ. Trimming pared 0 bases from V and 6 bases from J, leaving 9 bases between. CDR3 length equals 14 residues.

This clone appeared a single time. The V call is TRBV10-3, the J call TRBJ2-1, with TRBD1 identical over 10 bases. V trimming: 10 bases; J trimming: 3 bases; junction bases outside the gene matches: 12. The length of the CDR3 is 16 residues. CDR1 ENHRY and CDR2 SYGVKD come from the germline V gene. The CDR3 DNA reads TGTGCCACGTCGTCTTGGGGGGACAGGGGCTACAATGAGCAGTTCTTC. It specifies CATSSWGDRGYNEQFF.

The chain links TRBV10-1 to TRBJ1-1; no clear D gene. V lost 3 bases, J lost 0 bases, and 8 bases lay in between. Germline CDR1 reads WNHNN; CDR2 reads SYGVQD (reference sequence). CDR3 length: 14 amino acids. This CDR3 is CASSDSSMNTEAFF. Here the CDR3 DNA reads TGCGCCAGCAGTGACTCAAGCATGAACACTGAAGCTTTCTTT.

The rearrangement uses TRBV11-2 and TRBJ2-7; 8 positions agree with TRBD1. The J segment lost 6 bases and the V segment lost 4 bases, leaving 11 bases of the junction unmatched. Germline V lookup: CDR1 SGHAT, CDR2 FQNNGV. This CDR3 is built from 15 residues. CDR3 sequence (DNA): TGTGCCAGCAGCTCGGCGGACAGGGTCCCCTTCGAGCAGTACTTC. Translated, it gives CASSSADRVPFEQYF.

This chain links TRBV30 with TRBJ2-7; D is possibly TRBD1 (6 bases). Between the trimmed V and J ends, which lost 0 bases and 3 bases, there was a span of 12 bases. Per the germline V gene, CDR1 is GTSNPN and CDR2 is SVGIG (reference sequence). The CDR3 has 14 amino acids. CDR3 sequence reads: CAWSVKNRDYEQYF. Here the CDR3 DNA reads TGTGCCTGGAGTGTAAAAAACAGGGACTACGAGCAGTACTTC. Full variable domain (remainder filled in from reference TRBV30 and TRBJ2-7): SQTIHQWPATLVQPVGSPLSLECTVEGTSNPNLYWYRQAAGRGLQLLFYSVGIGQISSEVPQNLSASRPQDRQFILSSKKLLLSDSGFYLCAWSVKNRDYEQYFGPGTRLTVT.